This TCR beta chain was sequenced during a study of cytomegalovirus exposure and HLA in healthy donors. Study-level results: The authors considered a cluster of highly shared sequence variants likely to be a sequencing artifact. Later analysis demonstrated an association between a missense DCLRE1C variant and TCR beta V- and J-gene trimming. Immune exposure information comprised only CMV serostatus. Being productive about 90% or about 30% of the time was typical of most TCR beta V segments in an earlier analysis.

CDR3 size: 14 residues. Germline CDR1 reads MNHNY; CDR2 reads SVGAGI (reference sequence). Worth noting for this clone: What it binds is unknown.

Vbeta (60) and Jbeta (13) primers were used in the PCR. TCRdb's copy holds only in-frame clones and misses some; the assay was immunoSEQ multiplex PCR. The data contain over 85,000 clones, around four fifths of them seen just once; the ten biggest clones take up 2% to 2.5%. The source of this sequence is a man aged 35 to 55 in good health and CMV-seronegative. The chain is built from TRBV6-6 and TRBJ2-5; TRBD2 matches at 8 bases. The DNA end is a closer match to TRBJ2-7, so the J assignment may be wrong. The sample was PBMCs. DNA for the CDR3: TGTGCCAGCAGTCCTACTAGCGGCTCCTACGAGCAGTACTTC. Its protein product is CASSPTSGSYEQYF.